The source of this T cell receptor beta chain is a study of T cell responses to AZD1222 COVID-19 vaccine. Turning to the study itself: Investigators merged groups given second doses at roughly 4 or roughly 12 weeks. Study-wide results and limits: Repertoires were obtained solely post-peak T cell response. It should be noted that donors were predominantly white British and more often female, and clonal diversity was possibly underestimated. Only five or six individuals given AZD1222 were seropositive at baseline.

Germline CDR1 reads LGHDT; CDR2 reads YNNKEL (reference sequence). V lost 3 bases and J lost 2; bases outside the gene matches: 5. This CDR3 comprises 16 residues. Worth noting for this clone: The antigen remains unidentified.

Profiling relied on immunoSEQ multiplex PCR, and the TCRdb table lists in-frame clones only, not all of them. The sample includes roughly 150,000 clones, about 91% of them seen just once. The sample here was peripheral blood, taken on day 0 of AZD1222 vaccination. The receptor comes from an adult in good health. The chain joins TRBV3-1 (or the pseudogene TRBV3-2) to TRBJ2-3; 10 bases line up with TRBD2. The CDR3 DNA sequence: TGTGCCAGCAGCCAGGAACTAGCGGGGTACACAGATACGCAGTATTTT. This gives the protein CASSQELAGYTDTQYF.